What follows are 20 T cell receptor beta chains derived from one specimen sequenced in a study of OX40 agonist ivuxolimab in advanced cancers. The protocol was immunoSEQ multiplex PCR, while the TCRdb copy is restricted to in-frame clones and leaves out a portion. The repertoire holds roughly 100,000 clones, about 93% seen once, with 0.81% in the top ten. The sample in question was CD4+ or CD8+ T cells sorted from blood, obtained in a trial of the OX40 agonist ivuxolimab. All receptors derive from an adult with an advanced solid tumor such as melanoma, head and neck, liver or kidney cancer.

The chain employs TRBV28 and TRBJ1-2, with D possibly TRBD1 on 5 matching bases. CDR3 length: 12 residues. The germline gives CDR1 MDHEN, CDR2 SYDVKM. V was pared by 6 bases and J by 8 bases, with 13 bases between. CDR3 sequence (DNA): TGTGCCAGCAGCAACGGACACAAGGGCTACACCTTC. Its translation: CASSNGHKGYTF.

A single count supports this clone. V is TRBV5-8 and J is TRBJ2-1, with 9 bases aligning to TRBD2. CDR3 length: 18 amino acids. V was pared by 0 bases and J by 4 bases, with 11 bases of the junction left unmatched. CDR1 is SGHTS and CDR2 is YDEGEE in the germline V gene. In DNA form, the CDR3 reads TGTGCCAGCAGCTTGGCCGCGGCGACTAGCGGAGTGTACAATGAGCAGTTCTTC. Its protein product is CASSLAAATSGVYNEQFF.

J is TRBJ2-7 and V is TRBV5-1; 7 positions agree with TRBD2. The CDR3 consists of 14 residues. With 4 bases clipped from V and 4 bases from J, the junction kept 8 bases outside the gene matches. CDR1 is SGHRS and CDR2 is YFSETQ in the germline V gene. The CDR3 spells CASSLNSGSYEQYF. CDR3 nucleotides: TGCGCCAGCAGCCTGAATAGCGGGTCGTACGAGCAGTACTTC.

This sequence joins TRBV29-1 and TRBJ1-2, with TRBD1 as a possible D gene (6 bases). V lost 0 bases and J 6 bases, leaving 8 bases between the germline ends. Germline V lookup: CDR1 SQVTM, CDR2 ANQGSEA. There are 12 residues in the CDR3. As DNA, the CDR3 is TGCAGCGTTGAAGATAGACAGGATGGCTACACCTTC. This gives the protein CSVEDRQDGYTF.

The gene calls are TRBV11-3 and TRBJ1-1; no reliable D call. V lost 0 bases, J lost 2 bases, and 4 bases lay in between. The germline V gene has CDR1 SGHNT and CDR2 YENEEA. This CDR3 contains 13 residues. CDR3 in amino acids: CASSLEVNTEAFF. CDR3 nucleotides: TGTGCCAGCAGCTTAGAAGTTAACACTGAAGCTTTCTTT. Using reference TRBV11-3 and TRBJ1-1 for the parts outside the CDR3, the full variable domain is EAGVVQSPRYKIIEKKQPVAFWCNPISGHNTLYWYLQNLGQGPELLIRYENEEAVDDSQLPKDRFSAERLKGVDSTLKIQPAELGDSAVYLCASSLEVNTEAFFGQGTRLTVV.

The chain recombines TRBV6-5 with TRBJ2-7; D is perhaps TRBD2 (5 bases). This CDR3 is 13 amino acids long. V lost 2 bases and J 3 bases, leaving 8 bases between the germline ends. The germline V gene has CDR1 MNHEY and CDR2 SVGAGI. Written as DNA, the CDR3 is TGTGCCAGCAGTTACGAGGGCAACTACGAGCAGTACTTC. As protein: CASSYEGNYEQYF.

V usage is TRBV30 and J usage is TRBJ1-4, with D perhaps TRBD1 (6 bases). The germline V gene has CDR1 GTSNPN and CDR2 SVGIG (reference sequence). The CDR3 is 12 amino acids. The germline V and J ends were trimmed by 3 bases and 4 bases, with 6 bases remaining between them. CDR3 nucleotide sequence: TGTGCCTGGAGCAGGGGTAATGAAAAACTGTTTTTT. Translation: CAWSRGNEKLFF.

V and J are TRBV6-5 and TRBJ2-7; D is uncertain. The V end lost 4 bases, the J end lost 3 bases, and 4 bases lay between the germline ends. CDR1 MNHEY and CDR2 SVGAGI come from the germline V gene. This CDR3 has 11 residues. This CDR3 is CASSSRYEQYF. The DNA for the CDR3 is TGTGCCAGCAGTTCCCGCTACGAGCAGTACTTC.

This chain uses TRBV19 with TRBJ2-7, with D maybe TRBD1 (5 bases). The V gene lost 6 bases and the J gene lost 0 bases, with 15 bases spanning the gap. The length of the CDR3 is 15 residues. From germline, CDR1 is LNHDA and CDR2 SQIVND (reference sequence). CDR3 DNA: TGTGCCAGTAGGGCTAACGACAGAAGCTCCTACGAGCAGTACTTC. This encodes CASRANDRSSYEQYF.

V usage is TRBV7-9 and J usage is TRBJ2-7; D might be TRBD1 (6 bases). CDR1 is SEHNR, CDR2 FQNEAQ, per germline (reference sequence). This CDR3 contains 15 residues. Trimming removed 1 base at V and 3 bases at J, with 13 bases between. The CDR3 here is CASSLEQGALYEQYF. As DNA, the CDR3 is TGTGCCAGCAGCTTAGAACAGGGTGCACTCTACGAGCAGTACTTC.

This clone was observed a few times. The chain links TRBV5-1 to TRBJ1-4, with D unclear. Germline V gene sequence: CDR1 SGHRS, CDR2 YFSETQ. The CDR3 runs 15 residues. The V end lost 0 bases, the J end lost 4 bases, and 10 bases lay between the germline ends. CDR3 sequence reads: CASSLVRGYNEKLFF. The CDR3 DNA reads as TGCGCCAGCAGCTTGGTACGAGGATATAATGAAAAACTGTTTTTT.

The chain has TRBV10-3 and TRBJ2-7; 12 bases line up with TRBD2. This CDR3 is 15 amino acids long. The trim removed 6 bases at V and 1 base at J, leaving 4 bases unmatched. The V gene's germline CDR1 is ENHRY and CDR2 SYGVKD. Here the CDR3 reads CAIRAGTSGSYEQYF. The CDR3 nucleotides are TGTGCCATCAGGGCCGGGACTAGCGGGTCCTACGAGCAGTACTTC.

The chain couples TRBV4-1 to TRBJ2-5; D is undetermined. CDR1 and CDR2 from the germline V gene are MGHRA and YSYEKL. The CDR3 extends over 13 amino acids. The germline V and J ends were trimmed by 4 bases and 1 base, with 7 bases remaining between them. CDR3 DNA: TGCGCCAGCAGCCGGGCCATCCAAGAGACCCAGTACTTC. Encoded protein: CASSRAIQETQYF.

The V gene is TRBV27, the J gene TRBJ2-1; 10 positions agree with TRBD2. CDR3 length: 16 amino acids. The trim removed 0 bases at V and 6 bases at J, leaving 5 bases unmatched. In germline, CDR1 is MNHEY, CDR2 SMNVEV (reference sequence). CDR3 bases: TGTGCCAGCAGTTTATCGCGGCTAGCGGGGGCCAATGAGCAGTTCTTC. Translated: CASSLSRLAGANEQFF.

The chain carries TRBV5-5 and TRBJ2-6; possibly TRBD1 for D (6 bases). The V end lost 4 bases, the J end lost 0 bases, and 11 bases lay between the germline ends. This CDR3 contains 16 residues. Germline V gene sequence: CDR1 SGHKS, CDR2 YYEKEE (reference sequence). The CDR3 is CASSLETGSGANVLTF. As DNA, the CDR3 is TGTGCCAGCAGCCTAGAGACAGGCTCTGGGGCCAACGTCCTGACTTTC.

The chain is built from TRBV15 and TRBJ2-1; D perhaps matches TRBD2 (6 bases). V was pared by 0 bases and J by 1 base, with 13 bases between. CDR1 is LNHNV and CDR2 is YYDKDF in the germline V gene (reference sequence). The CDR3 runs to 17 residues. As DNA, the CDR3 is TGTGCCACCAGCAGAGAGATTTTGGGGGGTTCCTACAATGAGCAGTTCTTC. Protein sequence: CATSREILGGSYNEQFF.

The chain joins TRBV28 to TRBJ2-5, with a possible D match to TRBD2 (5 bases). The V and J ends lost 3 bases and 5 bases respectively, with 13 bases between them. Germline assignment: CDR1 MDHEN and CDR2 SYDVKM. This CDR3 region has 14 residues. The CDR3 DNA sequence: TGTGCCAGCAGTTTCTTAGGGAGACTCGAGACCCAGTACTTC. This gives the protein CASSFLGRLETQYF.

The V call is TRBV11-3, the J call TRBJ2-5; 9 bases map to TRBD1. V dropped 4 bases and J dropped 7; count of bases not matched to a gene: 7. Germline CDR1 reads SGHNT; CDR2 reads YENEEA. This CDR3 has 14 amino acids. The CDR3 DNA is TGTGCCAGCAGCTCGATGACAGGGGGAGGGACCCAGTACTTC. This translates into CASSSMTGGGTQYF.

This rearrangement joins TRBV30 to TRBJ1-5; D gene uncertain. The V end was cut by 1 base, the J end by 3 bases, with 10 bases between. The CDR3 sequence is 14 residues long. Germline V lookup: CDR1 GTSNPN, CDR2 SVGIG (reference sequence). CDR3 coding DNA: TGTGCCTGGAGTGGGCCAGCAATCAATCAGCCCCAGCATTTT. It encodes CAWSGPAINQPQHF.

The genes are TRBV20-1 and TRBJ2-1, with D unclear. Germline values: CDR1 DFQATT, CDR2 SNEGSKA (reference sequence). Trimming removed 4 bases from V and 3 bases from J, with 4 bases in between. The length of the CDR3 is 11 residues. CDR3: CSAINYNEQFF. In DNA form, the CDR3 reads TGCAGTGCTATTAACTACAATGAGCAGTTCTTC.